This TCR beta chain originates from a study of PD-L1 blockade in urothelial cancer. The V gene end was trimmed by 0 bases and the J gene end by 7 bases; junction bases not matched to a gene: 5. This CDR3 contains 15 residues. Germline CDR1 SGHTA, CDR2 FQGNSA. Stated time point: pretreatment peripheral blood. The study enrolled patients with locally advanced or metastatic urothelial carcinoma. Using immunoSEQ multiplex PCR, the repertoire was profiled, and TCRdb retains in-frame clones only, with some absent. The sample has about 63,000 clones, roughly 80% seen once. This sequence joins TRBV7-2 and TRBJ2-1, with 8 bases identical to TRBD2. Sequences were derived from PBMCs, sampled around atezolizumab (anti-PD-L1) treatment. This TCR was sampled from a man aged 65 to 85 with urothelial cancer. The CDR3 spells CASSLARAGGNEQFF. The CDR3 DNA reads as TGTGCCAGCAGCTTAGCAAGGGCGGGAGGTAATGAGCAGTTCTTC.